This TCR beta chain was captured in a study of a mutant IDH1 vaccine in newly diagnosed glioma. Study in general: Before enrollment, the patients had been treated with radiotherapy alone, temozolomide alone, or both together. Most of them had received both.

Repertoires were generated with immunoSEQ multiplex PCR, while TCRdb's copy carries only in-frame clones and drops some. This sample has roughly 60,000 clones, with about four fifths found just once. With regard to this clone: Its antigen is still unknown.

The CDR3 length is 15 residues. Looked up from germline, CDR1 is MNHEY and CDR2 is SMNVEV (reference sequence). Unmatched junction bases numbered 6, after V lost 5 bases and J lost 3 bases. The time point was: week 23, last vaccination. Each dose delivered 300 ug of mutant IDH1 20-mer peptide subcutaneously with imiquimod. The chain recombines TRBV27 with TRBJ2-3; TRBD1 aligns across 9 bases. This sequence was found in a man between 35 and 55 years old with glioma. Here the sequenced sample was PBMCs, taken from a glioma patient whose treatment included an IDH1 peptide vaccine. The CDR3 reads CASSPRDRVTDTQYF. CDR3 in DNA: TGTGCCAGCAGTCCCCGGGACAGGGTGACAGATACGCAGTATTTT.